This T cell receptor (beta chain) was obtained from a study of graft-versus-host responses after intestinal transplantation. This CDR3 has 12 amino acids. Trimming shortened V by 0 bases and J by 7 bases, and 3 bases separated the two germline ends. Per germline, CDR1 LNHDA and CDR2 SQIVND (reference sequence). This clone was seen just once. What it binds is unknown. The protocol was immunoSEQ multiplex PCR, while the TCRdb copy is restricted to in-frame clones and leaves out a portion. The sample consists of over 100,000 clones, 85% to 95% of them appearing once. This receptor was obtained from a human donor who was the organ donor for an intestinal transplant. The source was unstimulated CD8+ T cells sorted from spleen or lymph node cells, collected before transplant. The gene calls are TRBV19 and TRBJ1-4; D remains unclear. This chain's CDR3 is CASSIDGEKLFF. In nucleotides, the CDR3 is TGTGCCAGTAGTATAGATGGTGAAAAACTGTTTTTT.